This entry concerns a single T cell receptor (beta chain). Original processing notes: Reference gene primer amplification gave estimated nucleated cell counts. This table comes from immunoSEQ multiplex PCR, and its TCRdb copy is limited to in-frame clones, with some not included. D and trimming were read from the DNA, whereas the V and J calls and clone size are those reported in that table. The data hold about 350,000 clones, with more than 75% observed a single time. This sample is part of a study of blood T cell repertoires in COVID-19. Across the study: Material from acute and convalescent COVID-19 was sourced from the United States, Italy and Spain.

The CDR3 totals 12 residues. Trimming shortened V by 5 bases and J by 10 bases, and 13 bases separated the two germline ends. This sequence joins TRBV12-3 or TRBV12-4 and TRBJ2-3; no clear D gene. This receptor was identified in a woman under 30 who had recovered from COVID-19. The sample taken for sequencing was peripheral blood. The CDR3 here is CASSVLPVAQYF. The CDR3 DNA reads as TGTGCCAGCAGTGTCTTGCCGGTGGCGCAGTATTTT.